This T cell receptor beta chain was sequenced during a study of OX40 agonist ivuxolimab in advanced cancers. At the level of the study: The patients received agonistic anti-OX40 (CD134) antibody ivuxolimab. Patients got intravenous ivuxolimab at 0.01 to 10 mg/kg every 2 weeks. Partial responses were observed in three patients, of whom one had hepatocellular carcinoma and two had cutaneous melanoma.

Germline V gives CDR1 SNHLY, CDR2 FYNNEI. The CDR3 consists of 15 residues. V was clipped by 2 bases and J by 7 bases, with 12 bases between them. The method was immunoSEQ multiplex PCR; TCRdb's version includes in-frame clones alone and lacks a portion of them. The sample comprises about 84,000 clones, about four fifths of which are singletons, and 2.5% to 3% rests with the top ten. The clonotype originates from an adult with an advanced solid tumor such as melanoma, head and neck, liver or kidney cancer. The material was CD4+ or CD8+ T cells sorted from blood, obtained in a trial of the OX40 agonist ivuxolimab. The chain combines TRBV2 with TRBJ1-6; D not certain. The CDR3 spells CASSEKNSINSPLHF. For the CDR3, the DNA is TGTGCCAGCAGTGAAAAAAATAGTATCAATTCACCCCTCCACTTT.